This T cell receptor beta chain was sequenced during a study of monozygotic twins with inflammatory bowel disease. The CDR3 has 18 residues. CDR1 is SGHRS and CDR2 is YFSETQ in the germline V gene. General study points: Healthy co-twins had higher TCRbeta inverse Simpson diversity than their IBD twins. Heterogeneous immunosuppressive treatment regimens may have introduced variability into patient repertoires.

Used for each TCR library was roughly 3,300 ng of total RNA. TCRdb processed the 5' RACE reads again and assigns one entry to each CDR3 protein, with no DNA. The sample table sets out about 330,000 distinct CDR3 sequences. Every single donor had an approximately 2.3 ml blood sample drawn. Remarks on this clonotype: The antigen remains undetermined.

This sequence was found in a human donor with ulcerative colitis or Crohn's disease, or a healthy co-twin of an affected twin (not recorded which). Specimen: blood. The genes are TRBV5-1 and TRBJ2-5; TCRdb returns TRBD1, unconfirmable since there is no DNA. CDR3 sequence reads: CASSLVPSAAGGQETQYF.